The source of this TCR beta chain is a study of OX40 agonist ivuxolimab in advanced cancers. Study-wide context: Ivuxolimab, an agonistic anti-OX40 (CD134) antibody, was given to patients. Study results and limitations: Partial responders treated at 0.1-3.0 mg/kg exhibited clonal expansion among the lowest measured. Mean expanded clone counts were higher in CD8+ than CD4+ T cells.

The investigators sampled blood at baseline, at cycle 4 day 1, and at cycle 7 day 1. Produced via immunoSEQ multiplex PCR; TCRdb's table is partial and in-frame only. This table holds approximately 82,000 clones, about nine tenths found once. This clone was seen just once. The target antigen is unknown. Trimming shortened V by 1 base and J by 7 bases, and 10 bases separated the two germline ends. There are 14 residues in the CDR3. Germline V gene sequence: CDR1 SNHLY, CDR2 FYNNEI. The sample in question was CD4+ or CD8+ T cells sorted from blood, obtained in a trial of the OX40 agonist ivuxolimab. This receptor was identified in an adult with an advanced solid tumor such as melanoma, head and neck, liver or kidney cancer. This chain joins TRBV2 and TRBJ2-2; D is undetermined. CDR3 region: CASSEVVPGGELFF. CDR3 DNA: TGTGCCAGCAGTGAAGTCGTGCCGGGCGGGGAGCTGTTTTTT.